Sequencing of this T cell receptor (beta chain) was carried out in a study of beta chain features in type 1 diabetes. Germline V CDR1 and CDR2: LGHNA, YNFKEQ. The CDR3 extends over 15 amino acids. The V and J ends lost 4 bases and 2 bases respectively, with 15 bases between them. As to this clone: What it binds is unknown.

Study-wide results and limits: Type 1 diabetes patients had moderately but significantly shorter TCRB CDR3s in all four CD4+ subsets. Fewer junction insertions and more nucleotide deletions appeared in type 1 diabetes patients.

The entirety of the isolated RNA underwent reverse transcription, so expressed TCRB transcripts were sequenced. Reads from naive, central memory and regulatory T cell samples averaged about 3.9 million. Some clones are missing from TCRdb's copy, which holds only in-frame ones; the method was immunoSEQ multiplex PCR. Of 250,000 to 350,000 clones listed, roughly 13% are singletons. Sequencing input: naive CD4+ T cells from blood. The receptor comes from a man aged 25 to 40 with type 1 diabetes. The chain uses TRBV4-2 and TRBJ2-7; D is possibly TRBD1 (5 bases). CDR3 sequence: CASSRHSDSTYEQYF. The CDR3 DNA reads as TGTGCCAGCAGCCGACATTCAGACAGCACCTACGAGCAGTACTTC.